This T cell receptor beta chain was captured by sequencing in a study of blood T cell repertoires in COVID-19. The assay was immunoSEQ multiplex PCR, and TCRdb's table has in-frame clones only and misses some. The sample shows more than 65,000 clones, 79% of them seen only once. The germline V and J ends were trimmed by 2 bases and 0 bases, with 11 bases remaining between them. Germline CDR1 is MNHEY and CDR2 is SVGAGI. The CDR3 runs to 15 residues. The sequenced sample consisted of peripheral blood. The source of this sequence is a human donor in a cohort sampled during active COVID-19. This chain links TRBV6-5 with TRBJ2-7, with D possibly being TRBD2 (6 bases). DNA for the CDR3: TGTGCCAGCAGTTACGGGGCGGGACTCTCCTACGAGCAGTACTTC. It translates to CASSYGAGLSYEQYF.